These 9 T cell receptor beta chains were sequenced from one sample in a study of cytomegalovirus exposure and HLA in healthy donors. Both 60 Vbeta primers and 13 Jbeta primers went into the PCR. Produced via immunoSEQ multiplex PCR; TCRdb's table is partial and in-frame only. The sample lists around 200,000 clones, 70% to 80% occurring once. The sample consisted of PBMCs. Source of these receptors: a woman aged 55-69 years in good health and CMV-seropositive.

The gene calls are TRBV7-9 and TRBJ2-5; 7 nucleotides agree with TRBD1. CDR3 length: 13 amino acids. Per germline, CDR1 SEHNR and CDR2 FQNEAQ (reference sequence). The V gene end was trimmed by 5 bases and the J gene end by 3 bases; junction bases not matched to a gene: 3. The CDR3 DNA follows: TGTGCCAGCAGCCAGACAGGGAAAGAGACCCAGTACTTC. Translated, it gives CASSQTGKETQYF. Using reference TRBV7-9 and TRBJ2-5 for the parts outside the CDR3, the full variable domain is DTGVSQNPRHKITKRGQNVTFRCDPISEHNRLYWYRQTLGQGPEFLTYFQNEAQLEKSRLLSDRFSAERPKGSFSTLEIQRTEQGDSAMYLCASSQTGKETQYFGPGTRLLVL.

A few counts support this clone. This chain uses TRBV30 with TRBJ1-2; 9 bases agree with TRBD1. The length of the CDR3 is 16 residues. V lost 2 bases, J lost 7 bases, and 14 bases stayed unmatched. The V gene's germline CDR1 is GTSNPN and CDR2 SVGIG (reference sequence). Written as DNA, the CDR3 is TGTGCCTGGAGTCCTACCGCCGGACAGGGGATGCGTGGCTACACCTTC. It specifies CAWSPTAGQGMRGYTF.

The genes are TRBV6-1 and TRBJ2-1, with 8 bases aligning to TRBD2. This CDR3 has 16 residues. Germline V gene data show CDR1 as MNHNS and CDR2 as SASEGT. V lost 0 bases and J lost 9; bases outside the gene matches: 10. For the CDR3, the DNA is TGTGCCAGCAGTGAAGCCCCGGGAGGGCCCAAAGGTGAGCAGTTCTTC. Residues: CASSEAPGGPKGEQFF.

The DNA of the CDR3 is TGCGCCAGCAGACCTCGACAGAGCAGCGACACTGAAGCTTTCTTT. Encoded protein: CASRPRQSSDTEAFF. The chain carries TRBV5-1 and TRBJ1-1; D may be TRBD1 (5 bases). CDR1 is SGHRS, CDR2 YFSETQ, per germline. The CDR3 sequence is 15 residues long. V dropped 5 bases and J dropped 3 bases, with 17 bases sitting between them.

V and J are TRBV7-9 and TRBJ1-2, with D perhaps TRBD1 (6 bases). CDR1 and CDR2 from the germline V gene are SEHNR and FQNEAQ (reference sequence). The CDR3 runs to 15 residues. V was pared by 0 bases and J by 8 bases, with 16 bases between. The CDR3 nucleotides read TGTGCCAGCAGCTTAGCCCAACAGGGTATGAGAGGCTACACCTTC. It encodes CASSLAQQGMRGYTF.

A few counts support this clone. This chain uses TRBV5-1 with TRBJ1-6; 9 nucleotides agree with TRBD1. The germline CDR1 and CDR2 sequences are SGHRS and YFSETQ. V was pared by 4 bases and J by 4 bases, with 3 bases of the junction left unmatched. CDR3 length equals 15 residues. CDR3 in DNA: TGCGCCAGCAGCCAGGGACAGGGTTATAATTCACCCCTCCACTTT. Its protein product is CASSQGQGYNSPLHF.

The V call is TRBV18, the J call TRBJ2-7; D not resolved. The CDR3 length is 14 residues. Trimming stripped 2 bases from V and 3 bases from J, with 11 bases between. Per germline, CDR1 KGHSH and CDR2 LQKENI. In DNA, the CDR3 is TGTGCCAGCTCACCATGGAGAAGGAGCTACGAGCAGTACTTC. Its protein is CASSPWRRSYEQYF.

J is TRBJ2-3 and V is TRBV28, with D tentatively TRBD1 (7 bases). V gave up 6 bases and J gave up 1 base, with 11 bases separating them. CDR3 size: 14 residues. The germline V gene encodes CDR1 MDHEN and CDR2 SYDVKM. The CDR3 DNA reads TGTGCCAGCAGCAGGGGGGTCGGCACAGATACGCAGTATTTT. It encodes CASSRGVGTDTQYF.

The V and J genes are TRBV6-4 and TRBJ2-7; TRBD2 agrees at 9 bases. CDR1 and CDR2 from the germline V gene are MRHNA and SNTAGT. The V and J ends lost 10 bases and 2 bases, in that order; junction bases with no gene match: 6. The CDR3 spans 13 residues. CDR3 region: CATVAGATYEQYF. In nucleotides, the CDR3 is TGTGCCACCGTAGCGGGGGCTACCTACGAGCAGTACTTC.